This is a list of T cell receptor beta chains from one sample in a study of blood T cell repertoires in COVID-19. Repertoires were generated with immunoSEQ multiplex PCR, while TCRdb's copy carries only in-frame clones and drops some. Found here are 85,000 to 110,000 clones, 70% to 90% of them singletons; the top ten hold approximately 3.7%. The sequencing sample was made of peripheral blood. These receptors were collected from a human donor in a cohort sampled during active COVID-19. CDR3s include the opening cysteine and the closing phenylalanine or tryptophan. D genes are given only for firm matches. Some rows have no size entry. The others give once, few or many, or a class for an expanded clone.

clone size: -
V gene: TRBV7-8
J gene: TRBJ2-6
CDR3 length: 17
D gene: -
CDR3 DNA: TGTGCCAGCAGTCCATGGAAGTCAGGGCAGGGGGCCAACGTCCTGACTTTC
CDR3 protein: CASSPWKSGQGANVLTF

clone size: -
V gene: TRBV10-1
J gene: TRBJ1-2
CDR3 length: 15
D gene: -
CDR3 DNA: TGCGCCAGCAGTGAGCATGCAGGGAGGAACTATGGCTACACCTTC
CDR3 protein: CASSEHAGRNYGYTF

clone size: -
V gene: TRBV29-1
J gene: TRBJ1-1
CDR3 length: 12
D gene: -
CDR3 DNA: TGCAGCGTTGACCGGGGGAACACTGAAGCTTTCTTT
CDR3 protein: CSVDRGNTEAFF

clone size: -
V gene: TRBV19
J gene: TRBJ1-1
CDR3 length: 15
D gene: TRBD1
CDR3 DNA: TGTGCCAGTAGTATAAGGGGGACAGCTAACACTGAAGCTTTCTTT
CDR3 protein: CASSIRGTANTEAFF

clone size: once
V gene: TRBV28
J gene: TRBJ2-3
CDR3 length: 17
D gene: TRBD1
CDR3 DNA: TGTGCCAGCAGGGGCCTCCAAGGGACAGGGACGACAGATACGCAGTATTTT
CDR3 protein: CASRGLQGTGTTDTQYF

clone size: few
V gene: TRBV28
J gene: TRBJ1-1
CDR3 length: 17
D gene: TRBD1
CDR3 DNA: TGTGCCAGCAGCCTAGACAGGGCAAATACCTCGAACACTGAAGCTTTCTTT
CDR3 protein: CASSLDRANTSNTEAFF

clone size: medium-sized
V gene: TRBV5-1
J gene: TRBJ1-5
CDR3 length: 14
D gene: -
CDR3 DNA: TGCGCCAGCAGCTTGGGACACCTCAATCAGCCCCAGCATTTT
CDR3 protein: CASSLGHLNQPQHF

clone size: -
V gene: TRBV5-1
J gene: TRBJ2-5
CDR3 length: 14
D gene: -
CDR3 DNA: TGCGCCAGCAGCTTGGGAGGCCCCCAAGAGACCCAGTACTTC
CDR3 protein: CASSLGGPQETQYF

clone size: -
V gene: TRBV27
J gene: TRBJ2-7
CDR3 length: 12
D gene: -
CDR3 DNA: TGTGCCAGCAGCTTCCGGCGGGGCGAGCAGTACTTC
CDR3 protein: CASSFRRGEQYF

clone size: once
V gene: TRBV6-6
J gene: TRBJ2-2
CDR3 length: 17
D gene: TRBD1
CDR3 DNA: TGTGCCAGCAGTCGGACAGGGGGCTCGGATAACACCGGGGAGCTGTTTTTT
CDR3 protein: CASSRTGGSDNTGELFF

clone size: -
V gene: TRBV10-2
J gene: TRBJ1-5
CDR3 length: 15
D gene: TRBD1
CDR3 DNA: TGCGCCAGCAGTGCCTTACAGGGGGGCAATCAGCCCCAGCATTTT
CDR3 protein: CASSALQGGNQPQHF

clone size: -
V gene: TRBV2
J gene: TRBJ2-2
CDR3 length: 16
D gene: TRBD1
CDR3 DNA: TGTGCCAGCAGTGAGACAGGGGGGACGAACACCGGGGAGCTGTTTTTT
CDR3 protein: CASSETGGTNTGELFF

clone size: -
V gene: TRBV5-1
J gene: TRBJ2-1
CDR3 length: 15
D gene: -
CDR3 DNA: TGCGCCAGCAGCTTGGAACAGGCGGCGGCCAATGAGCAGTTCTTC
CDR3 protein: CASSLEQAAANEQFF

clone size: -
V gene: TRBV29-1
J gene: TRBJ1-3
CDR3 length: 13
D gene: -
CDR3 DNA: TGCAGCGGGGTCACAACAGCTGGAAACACCATATATTTT
CDR3 protein: CSGVTTAGNTIYF

clone size: -
V gene: TRBV2
J gene: TRBJ2-4
CDR3 length: 15
D gene: -
CDR3 DNA: TGTGCCAGCAGCACAGGGTTCCGGGCCAAAAACATTCAGTACTTC
CDR3 protein: CASSTGFRAKNIQYF

clone size: -
V gene: TRBV28
J gene: TRBJ2-6
CDR3 length: 15
D gene: -
CDR3 DNA: TGTGCCAGCAGGGAGACGAACTCTGGGGCCAACGTCCTGACTTTC
CDR3 protein: CASRETNSGANVLTF

clone size: once
V gene: TRBV7-2
J gene: TRBJ1-1
CDR3 length: 11
D gene: -
CDR3 DNA: TGTGCCAGCAGCCTCCGAGGGCCGGCTTTCTTT
CDR3 protein: CASSLRGPAFF

clone size: once
V gene: TRBV6-5
J gene: TRBJ2-5
CDR3 length: 14
D gene: -
CDR3 DNA: TGTGCCAGCAGTTACTCGAGGCAGCAAGAGACCCAGTACTTC
CDR3 protein: CASSYSRQQETQYF

clone size: -
V gene: TRBV5-5
J gene: TRBJ1-3
CDR3 length: 14
D gene: -
CDR3 DNA: TGTGCCAGCAGCTGGGCGGGGGCAGGAAACACCATATATTTT
CDR3 protein: CASSWAGAGNTIYF

clone size: -
V gene: TRBV2
J gene: TRBJ1-2
CDR3 length: 13
D gene: TRBD1
CDR3 DNA: TGTGCCAGCAGTCGACAGGGGGACTATGGCTACACCTTC
CDR3 protein: CASSRQGDYGYTF

clone size: -
V gene: TRBV7-2
J gene: TRBJ2-7
CDR3 length: 14
D gene: TRBD1
CDR3 DNA: TGTGCCAGCAGCTCCGGGACAGGCGCCTACGAGCAGTACTTC
CDR3 protein: CASSSGTGAYEQYF

clone size: -
V gene: TRBV9
J gene: TRBJ2-1
CDR3 length: 15
D gene: -
CDR3 DNA: TGTGCCAGCAGCGTTCTAGGAGGTACCCGGAATGAGCAGTTCTTC
CDR3 protein: CASSVLGGTRNEQFF

clone size: -
V gene: TRBV6-5
J gene: TRBJ2-7
CDR3 length: 14
D gene: TRBD2
CDR3 DNA: TGTGCCAGCACCACGGGACTACCCTCCTACGAGCAGTACTTC
CDR3 protein: CASTTGLPSYEQYF

clone size: -
V gene: TRBV2
J gene: TRBJ2-2
CDR3 length: 15
D gene: -
CDR3 DNA: TGTGCCAGCAGAGCCCAGGGGCTCTCCACCGGGGAGCTGTTTTTT
CDR3 protein: CASRAQGLSTGELFF

clone size: -
V gene: TRBV9
J gene: TRBJ2-5
CDR3 length: 15
D gene: -
CDR3 DNA: TGTGCCAGCAGCCCCCAGCGGCGGTACCAAGAGACCCAGTACTTC
CDR3 protein: CASSPQRRYQETQYF

clone size: -
V gene: TRBV9
J gene: TRBJ2-3
CDR3 length: 14
D gene: -
CDR3 DNA: TGTGCCAGCAGTGGTATGGGGGGAACAGATACGCAGTATTTT
CDR3 protein: CASSGMGGTDTQYF

clone size: -
V gene: TRBV5-1
J gene: TRBJ2-5
CDR3 length: 15
D gene: -
CDR3 DNA: TGCGCCAGCAGCACACCCGGGACACCACTTGTGACCCAGTACTTC
CDR3 protein: CASSTPGTPLVTQYF

clone size: -
V gene: TRBV5-1
J gene: TRBJ2-5
CDR3 length: 14
D gene: TRBD1
CDR3 DNA: TGCGCCAGCAGCGGGGGACAGGCCCAAGAGACCCAGTACTTC
CDR3 protein: CASSGGQAQETQYF

clone size: -
V gene: TRBV19
J gene: TRBJ2-7
CDR3 length: 17
D gene: TRBD2
CDR3 DNA: TGTGCCAGTAGTACCATGGGGGGGACTTCCTGGACCTACGAGCAGTACTTC
CDR3 protein: CASSTMGGTSWTYEQYF

clone size: -
V gene: TRBV3-1/TRBV3-2
J gene: TRBJ2-7
CDR3 length: 15
D gene: -
CDR3 DNA: TGTGCCAGCAGCCAAGGGGGTGAGGGGGCCTACGAGCAGTACTTC
CDR3 protein: CASSQGGEGAYEQYF

clone size: -
V gene: TRBV19
J gene: TRBJ2-1
CDR3 length: 16
D gene: TRBD2
CDR3 DNA: TGTGCCAGTAGTATCCAGCGGGGGAACTCCTACAATGAGCAGTTCTTC
CDR3 protein: CASSIQRGNSYNEQFF

clone size: -
V gene: TRBV20-1
J gene: TRBJ2-5
CDR3 length: 11
D gene: -
CDR3 DNA: TGCAGTGATGCGGGGCGTGAGACCCAGTACTTC
CDR3 protein: CSDAGRETQYF

clone size: few
V gene: TRBV7-9
J gene: TRBJ1-2
CDR3 length: 14
D gene: TRBD1
CDR3 DNA: TGTGCCAGCAGCCCCGGACAGGGAGGCTATGGCTACACCTTC
CDR3 protein: CASSPGQGGYGYTF

clone size: -
V gene: TRBV6-5
J gene: TRBJ2-2
CDR3 length: 15
D gene: TRBD1
CDR3 DNA: TGTGCCAGCAGTCGGGACAGCCCGAACACCGGGGAGCTGTTTTTT
CDR3 protein: CASSRDSPNTGELFF

clone size: -
V gene: TRBV4-2
J gene: TRBJ2-7
CDR3 length: 16
D gene: TRBD2
CDR3 DNA: TGTGCCAGCAGCCAAGTAGGCGGGGGGACTCCCTACGAGCAGTACTTC
CDR3 protein: CASSQVGGGTPYEQYF

clone size: -
V gene: TRBV6-5
J gene: TRBJ1-3
CDR3 length: 16
D gene: TRBD1
CDR3 DNA: TGTGCCAGCAGTTCCACCGGGACAGGGCCTGGAAACACCATATATTTT
CDR3 protein: CASSSTGTGPGNTIYF

clone size: few
V gene: TRBV30
J gene: TRBJ2-1
CDR3 length: 14
D gene: TRBD2
CDR3 DNA: TGTGCCTGGGCGACTAGCGGGGGAATTAATGAGCAGTTCTTC
CDR3 protein: CAWATSGGINEQFF

clone size: -
V gene: TRBV5-8
J gene: TRBJ2-7
CDR3 length: 13
D gene: TRBD1
CDR3 DNA: TGTGCCAGCAGCTTGCTAGAGGGGGCCGAGCAGTACTTC
CDR3 protein: CASSLLEGAEQYF

clone size: -
V gene: TRBV30
J gene: TRBJ1-6
CDR3 length: 14
D gene: -
CDR3 DNA: TGTGCCTGGAGTGTAGCAGGGAATAATTCACCCCTCCACTTT
CDR3 protein: CAWSVAGNNSPLHF

clone size: -
V gene: TRBV6-2/TRBV6-3
J gene: TRBJ2-5
CDR3 length: 14
D gene: TRBD1
CDR3 DNA: TGTGCCAGCAGTCCCCTGACAGGGGAGGAGACCCAGTACTTC
CDR3 protein: CASSPLTGEETQYF

clone size: -
V gene: TRBV30
J gene: TRBJ2-3
CDR3 length: 15
D gene: TRBD1
CDR3 DNA: TGTGCCTGCCCACAGGGGGAAGCGAACACAGATACGCAGTATTTT
CDR3 protein: CACPQGEANTDTQYF